The 4 T cell receptor beta chains reported below all come from one sample, sequenced in a study of blood T cells in healthy people across ages. Primers used in a second PCR of roughly 6 to 11 cycles were a sample-barcoded 5' primer and a J-beta primer mix. TCRdb called the 5' RACE reads again in MiXCR, with one record for every CDR3 protein. The sample carries roughly 700,000 distinct CDR3 sequences, 49% recorded once. Sequences were obtained from blood. The receptor set was obtained from a woman aged 60 to 75 in good health.

The V gene is TRBV20-1, the J gene TRBJ2-5; D is unclear. The CDR3 length is 12 residues. V was pared by 2 bases and J by 11 bases, with 15 bases between. Germline lookup yields CDR1 DFQATT and CDR2 SNEGSKA (reference sequence). CDR3 DNA: TGCAGTGCTAGACAAGCGCGCAATGAGCAGTACTTC. Protein product: CSARQARNEQYF.

J is TRBJ2-2 and V is TRBV29-1; D gene unclear. Trimming left V 6 bases short and J 0 bases short, with 11 bases between. CDR3 length: 14 amino acids. Germline CDR1 reads SQVTM; CDR2 reads ANQGSEA. Here the CDR3 DNA reads TGCAGCGTCAGATCTTCCGCGAACACCGGGGAGCTGTTTTTT. Protein product: CSVRSSANTGELFF.

The gene calls are TRBV20-1 and TRBJ2-1; TRBD2 matches 12 bases. Per germline, CDR1 DFQATT and CDR2 SNEGSKA (reference sequence). The junction had 8 bases not matched to a gene; V was cut back by 1 base and J by 7 bases. The CDR3 length is 16 residues. Written as DNA, the CDR3 is TGCAGTGCTAGAGGATTGACTAGCGGGAGTCGAAATGAGCAGTTCTTC. Translated, it gives CSARGLTSGSRNEQFF.

This clonotype has a handful of counts. The CDR3 bases are TGTGCCAGCAGCTTATTAAAGGGTGTCGATCAGCCCCAGCATTTT. Protein product: CASSLLKGVDQPQHF. The chain links TRBV7-8 to TRBJ1-5; no definite D call. This CDR3 spans 15 amino acids. Germline V lookup: CDR1 SGHVS, CDR2 FQNEAQ. V lost 2 bases to trimming and J lost 5 bases, with 13 bases between them.